The 27 T cell receptor beta chains below come from one sample, sequenced in a study of patients and donors after allogeneic stem cell transplantation. TCRdb ran MiXCR on the RT-PCR reads and lists one entry per CDR3 protein. Here the sample spans roughly 940,000 distinct CDR3 sequences, roughly 18% being singletons. Material for sequencing was blood, either unsorted or a sorted T cell fraction (not recorded which). Source of these receptors: a human donor who was either an allogeneic HSCT recipient or a stem cell or donor lymphocyte infusion donor (not recorded which). It is not recorded whose cells these are; they may come from a transplant donor.

This rearrangement joins TRBV4-1 to TRBJ2-7, with D perhaps matching TRBD2 (7 bases). V shed 0 bases and J shed 3 bases, with 12 bases lying between them. This CDR3 has 15 residues. Per germline, CDR1 MGHRA and CDR2 YSYEKL. Written as DNA, the CDR3 is TGCGCCAGCAGCCAAGAGGGCGGGGGCAGCTACGAGCAGTACTTC. Protein sequence: CASSQEGGGSYEQYF.

This clonotype came up a few times. CDR3 nucleotides: TGTGCCAGCAGTTACAATCCCAAATTTAAGAACACTGAAGCTTTCTTT. Protein sequence: CASSYNPKFKNTEAFF. The chain couples TRBV6-5 to TRBJ1-1; the D is unclear. From germline, CDR1 is MNHEY and CDR2 SVGAGI. The CDR3 totals 16 residues. Trimming left V 2 bases short and J 1 base short, with 14 bases between.

This clonotype occurred a few times. The chain uses TRBV7-6 and TRBJ2-1; D gene unclear. Per the germline V gene, CDR1 is SGHVS and CDR2 is FNYEAQ. CDR3 length: 15 residues. V was pared by 3 bases and J by 0 bases, with 9 bases between. CDR3 nucleotides: TGTGCCAGCAGCTTGTCTCACTCCTCCTACAATGAGCAGTTCTTC. It codes for CASSLSHSSYNEQFF.

The CDR3 protein is CASSWANGYTF. DNA of the CDR3: TGTGCCAGCAGTTGGGCTAATGGCTACACCTTC. The chain joins TRBV12-3 or TRBV12-4 to TRBJ1-2; D gene unclear. V gave up 4 bases and J gave up 6 bases, with 6 bases separating them. The length of the CDR3 is 11 residues.

There are a few counts of this clonotype. V and J are TRBV2 and TRBJ1-2; 8 nucleotides align to TRBD1. CDR1 is SNHLY, CDR2 FYNNEI, per germline. Germline trimming cut 4 bases from V and 6 bases from J; bases unmatched to any gene: 10. The CDR3 runs to 15 residues. This CDR3 is CASSVRTGIVNGYTF. CDR3 coding DNA: TGTGCCAGCAGTGTGAGGACAGGGATCGTCAATGGCTACACCTTC.

The rearrangement links TRBV12-3 or TRBV12-4 to TRBJ2-1; D is unresolved. The CDR3 is 13 residues long. Trimming cost V 3 bases and J 6 bases, with 9 bases left between them. CDR3 region: CASSFNYPNEQFF. CDR3 in DNA: TGTGCCAGCAGTTTCAACTACCCCAATGAGCAGTTCTTC.

This clonotype appeared a few times. The chain links TRBV5-1 to TRBJ2-2, with a tentative D call TRBD1 (7 bases). The V end was cut by 4 bases, the J end by 4 bases, with 20 bases between. CDR1 and CDR2 from the germline V gene are SGHRS and YFSETQ. The CDR3 loop spans 17 amino acids. The chain's CDR3 is CASSSGRTGAGTGELFF. CDR3 nucleotides: TGCGCCAGCAGCAGCGGGCGTACAGGGGCCGGCACCGGGGAGCTGTTTTTT.

V usage is TRBV12-3 or TRBV12-4 and J usage is TRBJ1-5, with a possible D match to TRBD1 (5 bases). The V and J ends lost 5 bases and 3 bases respectively, with 8 bases between them. The CDR3 consists of 13 residues. Written as DNA, the CDR3 is TGTGCCAGCAGTCGACAGAACAATCAGCCCCAGCATTTT. As protein: CASSRQNNQPQHF.

This clonotype has more than one count but fewer than ten. The chain links TRBV10-3 to TRBJ2-1; D not certain. V was pared by 5 bases and J by 5 bases, with 22 bases between. CDR1 and CDR2 (germline): ENHRY, SYGVKD. The CDR3 contains 17 residues. The CDR3 is CAISNHPRAVKNNEQFF. As DNA, the CDR3 is TGTGCCATCAGTAACCATCCCCGGGCGGTGAAAAACAATGAGCAGTTCTTC.

This clonotype was picked up a small number of times. CDR3 nucleotide sequence: TGCAGTGCTAGAGATCCCACTAGCGGATCGCTCTACGAGCAGTACTTC. Its protein product is CSARDPTSGSLYEQYF. This chain joins TRBV20-1 and TRBJ2-7; TRBD2 matches at 8 bases. This CDR3 is 16 amino acids long. CDR1 and CDR2 (germline): DFQATT, SNEGSKA (reference sequence). The V gene end was trimmed by 0 bases and the J gene end by 3 bases; junction bases not matched to a gene: 10.

This clonotype was detected a few times. The chain uses TRBV4-1 and TRBJ2-4, with 9 bases aligning to TRBD1. V was pared by 3 bases and J by 0 bases, with 3 bases of the junction left unmatched. This CDR3 region has 16 residues. The germline V gene has CDR1 MGHRA and CDR2 YSYEKL. The CDR3, as DNA: TGCGCCAGCAGCCAGACAGGGGGGCTAGCCAAAAACATTCAGTACTTC. Amino acid sequence: CASSQTGGLAKNIQYF.

This clonotype was observed a few times. This chain joins TRBV27 and TRBJ2-3; 9 bases match TRBD1. CDR3 size: 17 residues. Losses at the gene ends were 5 bases for V and 1 base for J; bases not matched to a gene: 10. Germline lookup yields CDR1 MNHEY and CDR2 SMNVEV (reference sequence). The CDR3 loop reads CASSLFHRGQGTDTQYF. The CDR3 nucleotides read TGTGCCAGCAGTCTCTTCCACAGGGGGCAAGGCACAGATACGCAGTATTTT.

The chain uses TRBV6-1 and TRBJ2-1; 7 bases fit TRBD2. V trimming: 5 bases; J trimming: 5 bases; junction bases outside the gene matches: 12. The CDR3 totals 16 residues. Germline CDR1 is MNHNS and CDR2 is SASEGT. CDR3 DNA sequence: TGTGCCAGCAGTCAGCCTGGTCGGGGGGATAACAATGAGCAGTTCTTC. This codes for CASSQPGRGDNNEQFF.

This clonotype came up many times. CDR3 sequence reads: CSVLQGRHTEAFF. The CDR3 DNA follows: TGCAGCGTCCTACAGGGGCGTCACACTGAAGCTTTCTTT. The rearrangement links TRBV29-1 to TRBJ1-1; 7 positions match TRBD1. The J segment lost 3 bases and the V segment lost 6 bases, leaving 7 bases of the junction unmatched. CDR3 length: 13 amino acids. Germline CDR1 reads SQVTM; CDR2 reads ANQGSEA.

In its sample, this clonotype was seen a few times. Here the CDR3 DNA reads TGCAGTGCTAGCCCCGGGACAGTCATAACGGGGGGCTACACCTTC. This encodes CSASPGTVITGGYTF. The chain carries TRBV20-1 and TRBJ1-2; 7 bases are a match to TRBD1. The CDR3 sequence is 15 residues long. Germline CDR1 and CDR2: DFQATT and SNEGSKA (reference sequence). V dropped 3 bases and J dropped 8; count of bases not matched to a gene: 15.

This clonotype occurred a few times. The V call is TRBV20-1, the J call TRBJ2-5; D gene unclear. Germline CDR1 DFQATT, CDR2 SNEGSKA (reference sequence). Trimming removed 1 base at V and 0 bases at J, with 6 bases between. This CDR3 spans 13 amino acids. In nucleotides, the CDR3 is TGCAGTGCTAGAGCGTCCTACCAAGAGACCCAGTACTTC. It translates to CSARASYQETQYF.

This clonotype has more than one count but fewer than ten. CDR3 DNA: TGTGCCAGCAGCTTAGAGGCGGGGATCTCCTACGAGCAGTACTTC. Amino acid sequence: CASSLEAGISYEQYF. The chain employs TRBV7-2 and TRBJ2-7, with D perhaps TRBD2 (6 bases). The CDR3 is 15 amino acids. CDR1 is SGHTA and CDR2 is FQGNSA in the germline V gene. V lost 1 base, J lost 0 bases, and 10 bases lay in between.

This clonotype was seen a few times. The CDR3 bases are TGCGCCAGCAGCCCCGGTATAGGGGACGGGGAGCTGTTTTTT. It codes for CASSPGIGDGELFF. V usage is TRBV5-1 and J usage is TRBJ2-2, with TRBD1 as a possible D gene (5 bases). V shed 4 bases and J shed 7 bases, with 14 bases lying between them. The CDR3 contains 14 residues. Looked up from germline, CDR1 is SGHRS and CDR2 is YFSETQ.

This clonotype has at least ten counts. V is TRBV20-1 and J is TRBJ1-4; the D is unclear. V dropped 3 bases and J dropped 3 bases, with 14 bases sitting between them. The CDR3 is 15 residues long. Germline assignment: CDR1 DFQATT and CDR2 SNEGSKA (reference sequence). The DNA for the CDR3 is TGCAGTGCTAGTCTTTCTGCGGGGTCTAATGAAAAACTGTTTTTT. Amino acid sequence: CSASLSAGSNEKLFF.

This clonotype was detected only a few times. The V and J genes are TRBV11-2 and TRBJ2-1; a weak D match, TRBD1 (6 bases). V shed 5 bases and J shed 2 bases, with 10 bases lying between them. The CDR3 length is 14 residues. Germline V gives CDR1 SGHAT, CDR2 FQNNGV. CDR3 DNA: TGTGCCAGCAGCCCGGACAGCCCCTACAATGAGCAGTTCTTC. Translation: CASSPDSPYNEQFF.

This clonotype has a handful of counts. This chain links TRBV27 with TRBJ1-2, with 10 bases fitting TRBD1. The CDR3 loop spans 15 amino acids. V gave up 6 bases and J gave up 5 bases; unmatched junction bases: 9. Germline lookup yields CDR1 MNHEY and CDR2 SMNVEV (reference sequence). This CDR3 is CASSPSRDRGYGYTF. The CDR3 nucleotides read TGTGCCAGCAGCCCCTCCCGGGACAGGGGTTATGGCTACACCTTC.

This clonotype has only a few counts. V gene TRBV5-1 combines with J gene TRBJ1-1; maybe TRBD1 (6 bases). V was trimmed by 6 bases and J by 1 base, leaving 10 bases between them. In germline, CDR1 is SGHRS, CDR2 YFSETQ. CDR3 length: 13 residues. The CDR3 DNA follows: TGCGCCAGCACCCGACAGGAGAACACTGAAGCTTTCTTT. Translated, it gives CASTRQENTEAFF.

This clonotype has a handful of counts. The chain is built from TRBV10-3 and TRBJ1-2; 9 nucleotides line up with TRBD1. The CDR3 consists of 14 residues. V shed 3 bases, J shed 7 bases, and the junction held 6 bases outside the gene matches. Germline V gene lookup returns CDR1 ENHRY and CDR2 SYGVKD. CDR3 in DNA: TGTGCCATCAGTGAAGGGACAGGGAGCCGTGGCTACACCTTC. This sequence encodes CAISEGTGSRGYTF.

The chain uses TRBV10-3 and TRBJ2-5, with TRBD2 identical over 8 bases. CDR3 length equals 16 residues. The J segment lost 1 base and the V segment lost 5 bases, leaving 9 bases of the junction unmatched. The germline V gene encodes CDR1 ENHRY and CDR2 SYGVKD. CDR3 DNA sequence: TGTGCCATCAGTTCCCTCGCGGGAGGCCCCCAAGAGACCCAGTACTTC. Translated: CAISSLAGGPQETQYF.

The chain joins TRBV7-2 to TRBJ2-5; D is ambiguous. The V gene lost 4 bases and the J gene lost 7 bases, with 13 bases spanning the gap. The CDR3 length is 13 residues. Per germline, CDR1 SGHTA and CDR2 FQGNSA. This chain's CDR3 is CASSSTNEGTQYF. The CDR3 nucleotides read TGTGCCAGCAGCTCGACCAACGAAGGGACCCAGTACTTC. The full variable domain, completed using reference TRBV7-2 and TRBJ2-5, is GAGVSQSPSNKVTEKGKDVELRCDPISGHTALYWYRQSLGQGLEFLIYFQGNSAPDKSGLPSDRFSAERTGGSVSTLTIQRTQQEDSAVYLCASSSTNEGTQYFGPGTRLLVL.

The chain combines TRBV25-1 with TRBJ2-5; 9 bases map to TRBD1. Germline V gene data show CDR1 as MGHDK and CDR2 as SYGVNS. V shed 3 bases and J 2 bases; nucleotides not matched to a gene: 10. This CDR3 is built from 17 residues. The CDR3 DNA follows: TGTGCCAGCAGTGAGTTCGGGACAGGGACCCGTCAAGAGACCCAGTACTTC. Translating it yields CASSEFGTGTRQETQYF.

This clonotype was counted between two and nine times. The chain carries TRBV5-1 and TRBJ1-4; D is undetermined. The CDR3 covers 13 residues. Per germline, CDR1 SGHRS and CDR2 YFSETQ. Trimming took 2 bases from V and 7 from J, leaving 9 bases between them. CDR3 in amino acids: CASSFELGEKLFF. CDR3 sequence (DNA): TGCGCCAGCAGCTTTGAGTTGGGTGAAAAACTGTTTTTT.